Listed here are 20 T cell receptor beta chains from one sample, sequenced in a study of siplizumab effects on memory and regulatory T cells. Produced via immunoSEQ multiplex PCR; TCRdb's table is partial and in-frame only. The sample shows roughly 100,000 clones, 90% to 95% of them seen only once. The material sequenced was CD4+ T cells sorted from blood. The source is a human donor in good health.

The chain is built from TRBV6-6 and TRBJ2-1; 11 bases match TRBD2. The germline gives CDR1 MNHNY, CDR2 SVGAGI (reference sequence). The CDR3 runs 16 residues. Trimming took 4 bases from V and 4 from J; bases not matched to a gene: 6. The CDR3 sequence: CASSSTTSGTYNEQFF. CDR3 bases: TGTGCCAGCAGTTCAACGACTAGCGGGACATACAATGAGCAGTTCTTC.

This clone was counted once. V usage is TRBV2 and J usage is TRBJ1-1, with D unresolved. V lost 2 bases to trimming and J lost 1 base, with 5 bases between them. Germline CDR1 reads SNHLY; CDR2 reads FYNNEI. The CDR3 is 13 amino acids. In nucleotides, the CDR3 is TGTGCCAGCAGTGAAACACAGAACACTGAAGCTTTCTTT. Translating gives CASSETQNTEAFF.

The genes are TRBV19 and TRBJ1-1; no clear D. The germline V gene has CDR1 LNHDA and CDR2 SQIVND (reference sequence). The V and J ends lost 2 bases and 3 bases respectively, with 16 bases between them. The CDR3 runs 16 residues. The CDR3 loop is CASSISGLLTYTEAFF. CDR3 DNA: TGTGCCAGTAGTATAAGCGGACTCCTAACCTACACTGAAGCTTTCTTT.

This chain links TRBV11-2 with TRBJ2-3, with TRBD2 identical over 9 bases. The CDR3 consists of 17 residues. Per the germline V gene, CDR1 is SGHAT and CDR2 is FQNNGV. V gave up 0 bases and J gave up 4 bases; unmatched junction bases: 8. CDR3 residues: CASSLDLGRGGPDTQYF. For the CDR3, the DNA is TGTGCCAGCAGCTTAGATCTCGGGCGGGGGGGCCCAGATACGCAGTATTTT.

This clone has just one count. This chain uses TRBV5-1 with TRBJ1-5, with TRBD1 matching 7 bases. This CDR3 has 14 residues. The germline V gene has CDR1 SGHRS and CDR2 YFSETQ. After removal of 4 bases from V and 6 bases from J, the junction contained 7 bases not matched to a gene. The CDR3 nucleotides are TGCGCCAGCAGCCCGGGGACAGAGAGTCAGCCCCAGCATTTT. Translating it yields CASSPGTESQPQHF.

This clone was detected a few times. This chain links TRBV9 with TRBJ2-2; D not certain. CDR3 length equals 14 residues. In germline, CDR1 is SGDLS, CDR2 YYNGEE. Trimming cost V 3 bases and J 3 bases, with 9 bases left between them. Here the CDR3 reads CASSGNIDTGELFF. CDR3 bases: TGTGCCAGCAGCGGGAACATTGACACCGGGGAGCTGTTTTTT.

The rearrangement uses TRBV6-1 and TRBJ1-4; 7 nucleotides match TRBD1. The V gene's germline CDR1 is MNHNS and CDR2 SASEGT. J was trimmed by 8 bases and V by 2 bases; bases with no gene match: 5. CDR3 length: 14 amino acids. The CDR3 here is CASSERGLGEKLFF. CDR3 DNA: TGTGCCAGCAGTGAAAGGGGGCTTGGCGAAAAACTGTTTTTT.

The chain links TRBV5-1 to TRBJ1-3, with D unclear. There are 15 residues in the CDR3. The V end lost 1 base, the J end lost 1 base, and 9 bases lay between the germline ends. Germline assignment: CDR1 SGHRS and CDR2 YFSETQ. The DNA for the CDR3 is TGCGCCAGCAGCTTGAGACCGTATTCTGGAAACACCATATATTTT. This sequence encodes CASSLRPYSGNTIYF.

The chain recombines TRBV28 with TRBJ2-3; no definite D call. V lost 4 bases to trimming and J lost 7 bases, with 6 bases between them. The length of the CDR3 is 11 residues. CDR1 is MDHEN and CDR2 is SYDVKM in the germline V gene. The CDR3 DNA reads TGTGCCAGCAGTTCCTCGAATACGCAGTATTTT. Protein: CASSSSNTQYF.

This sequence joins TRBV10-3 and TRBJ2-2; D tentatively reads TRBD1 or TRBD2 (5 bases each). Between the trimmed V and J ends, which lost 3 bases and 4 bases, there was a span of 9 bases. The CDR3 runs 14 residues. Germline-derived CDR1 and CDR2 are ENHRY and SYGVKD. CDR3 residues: CAISEEGPTGELFF. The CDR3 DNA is TGTGCCATCAGTGAAGAGGGGCCCACCGGGGAGCTGTTTTTT.

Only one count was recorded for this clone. The CDR3 coding sequence is TGTGCCAGCAGCCCCGGTGTCCGCGGGGATACGCAGTATTTT. Its translation is CASSPGVRGDTQYF. The gene calls are TRBV5-6 and TRBJ2-3; a possible D gene is TRBD2 (5 bases). The CDR3 is 14 amino acids. Trimming shortened V by 4 bases and J by 6 bases, and 15 bases separated the two germline ends. Germline V lookup: CDR1 SGHDT, CDR2 YYEEEE.

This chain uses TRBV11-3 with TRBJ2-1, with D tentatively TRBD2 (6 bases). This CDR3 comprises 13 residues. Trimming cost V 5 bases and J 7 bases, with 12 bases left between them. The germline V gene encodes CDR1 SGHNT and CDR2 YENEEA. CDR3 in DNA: TGTGCCAGCAGCCTGAGCGGGCTGAATGAGCAGTTCTTC. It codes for CASSLSGLNEQFF.

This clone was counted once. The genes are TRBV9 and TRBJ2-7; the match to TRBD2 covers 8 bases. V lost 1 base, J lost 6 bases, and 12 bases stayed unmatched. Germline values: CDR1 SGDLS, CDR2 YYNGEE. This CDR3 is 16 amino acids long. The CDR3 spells CASSVSGGAFQGEQYF. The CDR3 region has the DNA TGTGCCAGCAGCGTATCCGGGGGGGCATTTCAAGGCGAGCAGTACTTC.

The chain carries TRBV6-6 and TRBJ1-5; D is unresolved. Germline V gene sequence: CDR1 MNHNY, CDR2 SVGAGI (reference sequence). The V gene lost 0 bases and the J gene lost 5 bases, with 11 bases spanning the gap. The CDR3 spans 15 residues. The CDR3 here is CASSYSLRGDQPQHF. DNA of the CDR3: TGTGCCAGCAGTTACTCCCTTCGGGGAGATCAGCCCCAGCATTTT.

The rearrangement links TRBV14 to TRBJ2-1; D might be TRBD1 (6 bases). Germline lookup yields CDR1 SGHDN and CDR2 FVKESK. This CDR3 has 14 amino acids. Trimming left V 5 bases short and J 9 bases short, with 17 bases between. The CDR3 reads CASSFRTDTPEQFF. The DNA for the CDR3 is TGTGCCAGCAGCTTTAGGACAGATACACCTGAGCAGTTCTTC.

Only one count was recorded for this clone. The DNA for the CDR3 is TGCGCCAGCAGCTTGAGCCGATTCAACTATGGCTACACCTTC. This translates into CASSLSRFNYGYTF. The chain uses TRBV5-1 and TRBJ1-2; D ambiguous. CDR1 and CDR2 from the germline V gene are SGHRS and YFSETQ. V was trimmed by 1 base and J by 2 bases, leaving 9 bases between them. The CDR3 spans 14 residues.

CDR3 sequence (DNA): TGTGCCAGCGCCGGGGCCTTCTCTGGGGCCAACGTCCTGACTTTC. The encoded protein is CASAGAFSGANVLTF. The chain carries TRBV5-4 and TRBJ2-6; D possibly matches TRBD1 or TRBD2 (5 bases each). V lost 7 bases and J 0 bases, leaving 11 bases between the germline ends. The germline V gene has CDR1 SGHNT and CDR2 YYREEE (reference sequence). This CDR3 has 15 amino acids. The variable domain in full, with the rest retrieved from reference TRBV5-4 and TRBJ2-6, is ETGVTQSPTHLIKTRGQQVTLRCSSQSGHNTVSWYQQALGQGPQFIFQYYREEENGRGNFPPRFSGLQFPNYSSELNVNALELDDSALYLCASAGAFSGANVLTFGAGSRLTVL.

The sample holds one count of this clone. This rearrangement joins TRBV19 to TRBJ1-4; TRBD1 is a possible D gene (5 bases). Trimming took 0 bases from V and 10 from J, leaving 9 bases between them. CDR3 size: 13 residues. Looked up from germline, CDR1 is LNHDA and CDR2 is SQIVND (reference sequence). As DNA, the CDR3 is TGTGCCAGTAGTATAGAGGGAAGGGGAAAACTGTTTTTT. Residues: CASSIEGRGKLFF.

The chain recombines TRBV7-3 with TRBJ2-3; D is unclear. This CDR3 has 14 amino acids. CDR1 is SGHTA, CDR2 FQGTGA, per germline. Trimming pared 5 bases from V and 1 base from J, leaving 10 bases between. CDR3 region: CASSPSGGTDTQYF. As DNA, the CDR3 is TGTGCCAGCAGCCCCTCTGGCGGCACAGATACGCAGTATTTT.

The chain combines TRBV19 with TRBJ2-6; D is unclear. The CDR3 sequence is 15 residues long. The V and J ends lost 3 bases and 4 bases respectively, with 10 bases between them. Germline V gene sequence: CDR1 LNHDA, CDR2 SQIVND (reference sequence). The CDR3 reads CASSIFSPGANVLTF. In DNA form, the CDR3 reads TGTGCCAGTAGTATCTTTTCCCCGGGGGCCAACGTCCTGACTTTC.